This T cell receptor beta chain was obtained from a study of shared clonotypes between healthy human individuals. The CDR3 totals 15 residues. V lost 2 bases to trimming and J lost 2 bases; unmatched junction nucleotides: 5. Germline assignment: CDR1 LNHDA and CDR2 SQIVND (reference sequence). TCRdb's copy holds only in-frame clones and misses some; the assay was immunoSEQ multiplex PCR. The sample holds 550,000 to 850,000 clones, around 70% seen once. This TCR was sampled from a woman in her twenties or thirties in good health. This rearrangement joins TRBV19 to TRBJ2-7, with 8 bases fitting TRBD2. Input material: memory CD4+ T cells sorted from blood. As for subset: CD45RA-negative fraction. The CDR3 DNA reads TGTGCCAGTAGTATAAAGCGGGGGTTCCCCTACGAGCAGTACTTC. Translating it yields CASSIKRGFPYEQYF.